This T cell receptor (beta chain) was identified during a study of blood T cell repertoires in COVID-19. The method was immunoSEQ multiplex PCR; TCRdb's version includes in-frame clones alone and lacks a portion of them. Of over 200,000 clones in the sample, about 88% were seen once. This CDR3 comprises 16 residues. The J segment lost 5 bases and the V segment lost 4 bases, leaving 11 bases of the junction unmatched. Germline V gene sequence: CDR1 MGHRA, CDR2 YSYEKL. The sample consisted of peripheral blood. The receptor was isolated from a man in his forties with active or convalescent COVID-19. The rearrangement joins TRBV4-1 to TRBJ2-5; TRBD2 matches 9 bases. In DNA form, the CDR3 reads TGCGCCAGCAGCCTAGGCGCGGGAGGGGTAGGGGAGACCCAGTACTTC. The encoded protein is CASSLGAGGVGETQYF.